The entry below gives a single T cell receptor beta chain sequence along with its context. The sample belongs to a study of blood T cell repertoires in COVID-19. Study-wide background: Samples taken during acute and convalescent COVID-19 were collected in the United States, Italy and Spain. PBMCs, B-cell-depleted T cells, or T cells provided the cDNA or gDNA that made up the material.

Original processing methods: The assay estimated nucleated cells by amplifying reference gene primers. TCRdb's table, derived via immunoSEQ multiplex PCR, lists solely in-frame clones and lacks some. V, J and clone size derive from that table, while D and trimming were established from the DNA sequence. The sample includes roughly 68,000 clones, 80% to 90% of them seen just once. The CDR3 sequence is 14 residues long. Germline CDR1 reads SGHDN; CDR2 reads FVKESK. With 5 bases removed from V and 0 bases from J, the gap between germline ends came to 10 bases. The sequenced material came from peripheral blood. The receptor comes from an elderly woman with active COVID-19. The chain employs TRBV14 and TRBJ1-1; D remains unclear. Here the CDR3 reads CASSSWALNTEAFF. The CDR3 nucleotides read TGTGCCAGCAGCTCCTGGGCGCTGAACACTGAAGCTTTCTTT.